These 9 T cell receptor beta chains originate from one sample sequenced in a study of long-term antiretroviral therapy in people with HIV (dated by TCRdb to between 2021 and 2024). The immunoSEQ hsTCRB v3.0 assay was used at survey level resolution to sequence the TRB variable region. The table comes from immuneACCESS by way of TCRdb, which keeps in-frame sequences with V and J called. Part of the clones is missing from these tables; in studies checked, under half for an unresolved V gene and the rest for unknown reasons. For this sample the table gives 15,000 or so clones, of which around 84% were detected only once. The ten biggest clones cover 6.5% to 7.5% of the sample. The material was unsorted PBMCs, obtained 0.4 years after starting antiretroviral therapy. The receptors here all came from a man in his thirties or forties with HIV.

This clone occurred a few times. This chain connects TRBV4-3 to TRBJ2-1; D may be TRBD1 or TRBD2 (5 bases each). CDR3 length equals 17 residues. V was trimmed by 0 bases and J by 7 bases, leaving 19 bases between them. The germline CDR1 and CDR2 sequences are LGHNA and YSLEER. In DNA form, the CDR3 reads TGCGCCAGCAGCCAAGATATTGGGGACCCAAAAAGGAATGAGCAGTTCTTC. Protein: CASSQDIGDPKRNEQFF.

The rearrangement joins TRBV19 to TRBJ2-5; TRBD2 aligns across 8 bases. Germline CDR1 and CDR2: LNHDA and SQIVND (reference sequence). The CDR3 sequence is 15 residues long. V was pared by 5 bases and J by 0 bases, with 5 bases of the junction left unmatched. The CDR3 spells CASSPRGVYQETQYF. The CDR3 DNA sequence: TGTGCCAGTAGTCCGCGGGGGGTGTACCAAGAGACCCAGTACTTC.

This chain uses TRBV5-5 with TRBJ1-2; 8 bases are a match to TRBD1. The CDR3 consists of 15 residues. V lost 3 bases and J lost 8; bases outside the gene matches: 12. Germline CDR1 SGHKS, CDR2 YYEKEE (reference sequence). The chain's CDR3 is CASSYFTGGPFGYTF. CDR3 in DNA: TGTGCCAGCAGCTATTTTACAGGGGGTCCTTTCGGCTACACCTTC.

The rearrangement uses TRBV5-6 and TRBJ2-7; 7 bases match TRBD2. V trimming: 5 bases; J trimming: 7 bases; junction bases outside the gene matches: 21. The V gene's germline CDR1 is SGHDT and CDR2 YYEEEE. CDR3 length: 17 amino acids. In DNA form, the CDR3 reads TGTGCCAGCAGGGGGTGGCGGGGGAGCGCCATAACTGGGGAGCAGTACTTC. Translating gives CASRGWRGSAITGEQYF.

The rearrangement links TRBV5-4 to TRBJ1-3; a possible D gene is TRBD1 (5 bases). From germline, CDR1 is SGHNT and CDR2 YYREEE (reference sequence). V was cut by 4 bases and J by 0 bases, with 11 bases left in between. This CDR3 has 15 residues. The CDR3 reads CASSPDSRSGNTIYF. CDR3 DNA sequence: TGTGCCAGCAGCCCCGACAGCCGCTCTGGAAACACCATATATTTT.

The genes are TRBV18 and TRBJ1-1; D unresolved. This CDR3 comprises 14 residues. Trimming removed 4 bases at V and 1 base at J, with 10 bases between. Germline V gene sequence: CDR1 KGHSH, CDR2 LQKENI. The CDR3 loop reads CASSLREANTEAFF. The DNA for the CDR3 is TGTGCCAGCTCACTTCGGGAGGCGAACACTGAAGCTTTCTTT.

V gene TRBV5-1 combines with J gene TRBJ1-4; D may be TRBD1 (6 bases). Germline V gene sequence: CDR1 SGHRS, CDR2 YFSETQ. CDR3 size: 13 residues. The V end lost 0 bases, the J end lost 10 bases, and 10 bases lay between the germline ends. The CDR3 here is CASSLGRGGKLFF. CDR3 DNA: TGCGCCAGCAGCTTGGGCAGGGGTGGAAAACTGTTTTTT.

The count of this clone is one. The chain has TRBV5-1 and TRBJ1-2, with a tentative D call TRBD1 (5 bases). The CDR3 is 16 amino acids. V was pared by 0 bases and J by 4 bases, with 16 bases between. CDR1 SGHRS and CDR2 YFSETQ come from the germline V gene. The CDR3 region has the DNA TGCGCCAGCAGCTTGGGGTCCTGGGGCGTCGGCTATGGCTACACCTTC. It specifies CASSLGSWGVGYGYTF.

The chain recombines TRBV28 with TRBJ1-3, with 9 bases fitting TRBD1. In germline, CDR1 is MDHEN, CDR2 SYDVKM. The V and J ends lost 5 bases and 8 bases, in that order; junction bases with no gene match: 7. The CDR3 runs 14 residues. In DNA, the CDR3 is TGTGCCAGCAGTCGTACAGGGGGCCTAGACACCATATATTTT. Translated, it gives CASSRTGGLDTIYF.